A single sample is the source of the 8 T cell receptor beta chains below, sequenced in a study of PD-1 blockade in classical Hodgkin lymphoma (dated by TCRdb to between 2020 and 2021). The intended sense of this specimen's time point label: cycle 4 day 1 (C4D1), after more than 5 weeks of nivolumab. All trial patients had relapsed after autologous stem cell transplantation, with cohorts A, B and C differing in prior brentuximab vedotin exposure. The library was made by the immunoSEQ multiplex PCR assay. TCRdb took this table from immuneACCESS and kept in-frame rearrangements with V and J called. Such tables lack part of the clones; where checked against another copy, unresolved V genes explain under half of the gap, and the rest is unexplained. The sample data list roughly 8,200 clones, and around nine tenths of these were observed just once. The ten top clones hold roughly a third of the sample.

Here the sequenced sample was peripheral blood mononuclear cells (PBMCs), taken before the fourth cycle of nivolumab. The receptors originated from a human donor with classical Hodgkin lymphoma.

The CDR3 DNA reads as TGTGCCAGCAGCTCTTACAGTGAAGCTTTCTTT. Its protein product is CASSSYSEAFF. The V gene is TRBV7-2, the J gene TRBJ1-1, with unresolved D. V lost 4 bases, J lost 7 bases, and 7 bases lay in between. CDR3 length: 11 amino acids. Germline CDR1 and CDR2: SGHTA and FQGNSA.

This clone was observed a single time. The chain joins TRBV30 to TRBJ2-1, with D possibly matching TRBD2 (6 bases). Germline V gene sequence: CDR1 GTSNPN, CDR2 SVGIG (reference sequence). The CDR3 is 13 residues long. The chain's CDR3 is CAAGPGSYNEQFF. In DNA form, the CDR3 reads TGTGCGGCGGGCCCCGGGAGCTACAATGAGCAGTTCTTC.

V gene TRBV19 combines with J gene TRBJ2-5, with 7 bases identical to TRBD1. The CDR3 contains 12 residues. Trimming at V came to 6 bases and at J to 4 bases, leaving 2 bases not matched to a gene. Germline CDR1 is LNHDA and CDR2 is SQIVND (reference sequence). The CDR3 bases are TGTGCCAGTAGCCCAGGGGGAGAGACCCAGTACTTC. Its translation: CASSPGGETQYF.

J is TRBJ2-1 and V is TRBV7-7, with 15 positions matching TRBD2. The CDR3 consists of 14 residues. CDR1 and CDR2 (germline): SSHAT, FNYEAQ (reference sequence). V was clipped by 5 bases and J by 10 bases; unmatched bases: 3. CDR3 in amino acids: CASSKGLAGGEQFF. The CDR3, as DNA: TGTGCCAGCAGCAAGGGACTAGCGGGAGGAGAGCAGTTCTTC.

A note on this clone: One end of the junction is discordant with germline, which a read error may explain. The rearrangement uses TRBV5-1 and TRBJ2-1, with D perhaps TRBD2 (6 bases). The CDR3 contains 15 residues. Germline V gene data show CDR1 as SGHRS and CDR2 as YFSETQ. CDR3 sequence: CASRSGVAVYNGQFF. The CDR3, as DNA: TGCGCCAGCAGGTCCGGGGTAGCGGTCTACAATGGGCAGTTCTTC.

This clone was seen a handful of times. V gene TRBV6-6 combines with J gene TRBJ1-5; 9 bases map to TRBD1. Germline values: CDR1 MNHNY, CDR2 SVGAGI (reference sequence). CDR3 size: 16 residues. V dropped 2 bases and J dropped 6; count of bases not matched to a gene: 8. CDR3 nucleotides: TGTGCCAGCAGTTACGGTTTGGACAGGGGCGGTCAGCCCCAGCATTTT. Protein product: CASSYGLDRGGQPQHF.

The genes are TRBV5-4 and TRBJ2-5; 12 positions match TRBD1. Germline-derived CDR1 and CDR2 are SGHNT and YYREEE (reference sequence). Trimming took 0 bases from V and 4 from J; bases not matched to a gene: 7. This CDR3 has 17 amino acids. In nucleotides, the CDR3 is TGTGCCAGCAGCTTGGGTCGGGGACAGGGGGCGAGAGAGACCCAGTACTTC. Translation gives CASSLGRGQGARETQYF.

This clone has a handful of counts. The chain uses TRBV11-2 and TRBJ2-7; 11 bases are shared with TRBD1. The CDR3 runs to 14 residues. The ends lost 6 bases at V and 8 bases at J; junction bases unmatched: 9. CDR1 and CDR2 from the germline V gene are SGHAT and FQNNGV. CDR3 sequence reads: CASRTGQGEFKQYF. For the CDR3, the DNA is TGTGCCAGCAGGACGGGACAGGGGGAATTTAAGCAGTACTTC.